This is a list of T cell receptor beta chains from one sample in a study of shared clonotypes between healthy human individuals. The repertoire was sequenced with immunoSEQ multiplex PCR; TCRdb's copy has only in-frame clones and lacks some. There are hundreds of thousands of clones in the sample; around three quarters occur only once, and about 12% lies in the top ten. Sequenced: PBMCs. The receptors were gathered from a woman between 40 and 55 years old in good health. Some clones in this sample may be carry-over from other donors' samples. Both conserved end residues are part of each CDR3. The D gene is left open where the match is weak. Some rows mark clone size as missing; the rest say once, few, many or name a class of expanded clone.

size	V	D	J	DNA	CDR3
NA	TRBV28	TRBD2	TRBJ2-1	TGTGCCAGCAGTTTGGTAATAGCGGGGTACAATGAGCAGTTCTTC	CASSLVIAGYNEQFF
NA	TRBV11-2	NA	TRBJ2-5	TGTGCCAGCAGCGCCACCGGGCCGAGGGTTGTAGAGACCCAGTACTTC	CASSATGPRVVETQYF
NA	TRBV4-1	TRBD1	TRBJ2-2	TGCGCCAGCAGCCAAGAGGACGGGACAGGGGGGGTCGGGGAGCTGTTTTTT	CASSQEDGTGGVGELFF
NA	TRBV19	NA	TRBJ1-5	TGTGCCAGTAGTTCTACCGGGGGAATTGGCAATCAGCCCCAGCATTTT	CASSSTGGIGNQPQHF
NA	TRBV29-1	TRBD1	TRBJ1-1	TGCAGCGCAGGGACAGGACAGAACACTGAAGCTTTCTTT	CSAGTGQNTEAFF
NA	TRBV7-9	TRBD1	TRBJ1-1	TGTGCCAGCAGCTTCGGGACAGGGTCCCCCACTGAAGCTTTCTTT	CASSFGTGSPTEAFF
NA	TRBV6-1	NA	TRBJ2-7	TGTGCCAGCAGTGGGTACGAGCAGTACTTC	CASSGYEQYF
NA	TRBV15	TRBD2	TRBJ2-3	TGTGCCACCAGCAGAGATCGGGCTAGCGGGGATACGCAGTATTTT	CATSRDRASGDTQYF
few	TRBV4-1	NA	TRBJ1-1	TGCGCCAGCAGCCAACGAACCCACGTGGATCAGTTCACTGAAGCTTTCTTT	CASSQRTHVDQFTEAFF
few	TRBV5-1	NA	TRBJ1-1	TGCGCCAGCAGACTCCAGGGGTGGGAGCTGAACACTGAAGCTTTCTTT	CASRLQGWELNTEAFF
NA	TRBV18	NA	TRBJ1-3	TGTGCCAGCTCACCACCTTCAGCTACGCGGGTGAACACCATATATTTT	CASSPPSATRVNTIYF
NA	TRBV28	NA	TRBJ2-7	TGTGCCAGCAGTTTTCAACCTGCCTACGAGCAGTACTTC	CASSFQPAYEQYF
NA	TRBV5-1	NA	TRBJ2-4	TGCGCCAGCAGTAGAGGCGACGAAGACATTCAGTACTTC	CASSRGDEDIQYF
NA	TRBV6-5	NA	TRBJ2-7	TGTGCCAGCAGGGATCCCCGGGTACCCTACGAGCAGTACTTC	CASRDPRVPYEQYF
NA	TRBV12-5	NA	TRBJ2-3	TGTGCTAGTGCAAAAAACACAGATACGCAGTATTTT	CASAKNTDTQYF
NA	TRBV28	TRBD2	TRBJ2-1	TGTGCCAGCAGTGGAAGCGGGAGGGCCAACCACAATGAGCAGTTCTTC	CASSGSGRANHNEQFF
NA	TRBV7-2	TRBD2	TRBJ2-7	TGTGCCAGCAGCTTATTGGCGGGAGTGGGATCCTACGAGCAGTACTTC	CASSLLAGVGSYEQYF
NA	TRBV18	TRBD2	TRBJ2-7	TGTGCCAGCTCACCACCGGCGGGAGAGGAGAGACCCTACGAGCAGTACTTC	CASSPPAGEERPYEQYF
NA	TRBV9	TRBD2	TRBJ2-5	TGTGCCAGCAGCGTCGGGGGGACTAGCGGCGAGACCCAGTACTTC	CASSVGGTSGETQYF
NA	TRBV4-3	NA	TRBJ1-5	TGCGCCAGCAGCCAAGATATGGTCTTGGGTCAGCCCCAGCATTTT	CASSQDMVLGQPQHF
few	TRBV7-8	TRBD1	TRBJ1-3	TGTGCCAGCAGCTTCGGGACAGCTGGAAACACCATATATTTT	CASSFGTAGNTIYF
NA	TRBV29-1	NA	TRBJ2-7	TGCAGCGTTAGGAGAGCGGGTAGCTCCTACGAGCAGTACTTC	CSVRRAGSSYEQYF
NA	TRBV30	TRBD2	TRBJ2-2	TGTGCCTGGAGTTCCGACAGCGGGAGGGCCGACGGGGAGCTGTTTTTT	CAWSSDSGRADGELFF
NA	TRBV18	NA	TRBJ2-7	TGTGCCAGCTCACCCTTCTCAAGCCGAGAGGACTACGAGCAGTACTTC	CASSPFSSREDYEQYF
NA	TRBV19	TRBD1	TRBJ2-7	TGTGCCAGTATGGAGACAGGGGGCCGGGAGCAGTACTTC	CASMETGGREQYF
NA	TRBV12-5	TRBD2	TRBJ2-7	TGTGCTAGTGGTTTGGCAGGGACTAGCTCCTACGAGCAGTACTTC	CASGLAGTSSYEQYF
NA	TRBV19	TRBD2	TRBJ2-1	TGTGCCAGTAGTATGGGACTAGCGGGACAGAGACGGTTCTTC	CASSMGLAGQRRFF
NA	TRBV7-9	NA	TRBJ1-5	TGTGCCAGCAGTCCGACGGACCGGGGCAATCAGCCCCAGCATTTT	CASSPTDRGNQPQHF
NA	TRBV7-3	TRBD2	TRBJ2-3	TGTGCCAGCAGCTCGAGGACTAGCGGGAGTTCGACAGATACGCAGTATTTT	CASSSRTSGSSTDTQYF
few	TRBV27	TRBD1	TRBJ2-5	TGTGCCAGCAGTTCCCAGACAGGGCACTTCCAAGAGACCCAGTACTTC	CASSSQTGHFQETQYF
NA	TRBV29-1	NA	TRBJ2-7	TGCAGCGTTGCCAGGAGCTCCTACGAGCAGTACTTC	CSVARSSYEQYF
NA	TRBV11-3	NA	TRBJ2-5	TGTGCCAGCAGCTTAGGAGGGTTCGGGGAGACCCAGTACTTC	CASSLGGFGETQYF
NA	TRBV5-4	NA	TRBJ2-5	TGTGCCAGCAGCTTCACAGGTCAGGAGACCCAGTACTTC	CASSFTGQETQYF
few	TRBV9	TRBD2	TRBJ2-4	TGTGCCAGCAGCGTAGACGGGAGGTCAAACATTCAGTACTTC	CASSVDGRSNIQYF
NA	TRBV6-1	NA	TRBJ1-2	TGTGCCAGCACAATCGGACAGCACTATGGCTACACCTTC	CASTIGQHYGYTF
NA	TRBV4-1	TRBD2	TRBJ2-3	TGCGCCAGCAGCCAAGATTCTAGCGGGAGGGCCAAAGATACGCAGTATTTT	CASSQDSSGRAKDTQYF
NA	TRBV6-6	TRBD1	TRBJ2-1	TGTGCCAGCAACCGAGACAGGGGGCAGGATGAGCAGTTCTTC	CASNRDRGQDEQFF
NA	TRBV25-1	TRBD1	TRBJ2-7	TGTGCCAGCAGTGAGGAGGACAGGGGAAACTACGAGCAGTACTTC	CASSEEDRGNYEQYF
NA	TRBV27	NA	TRBJ2-7	TGTGCCAGCAGTCTCAGGGTTGGCCACGAGCAGTACTTC	CASSLRVGHEQYF
NA	TRBV7-2	TRBD2	TRBJ2-1	TGTGCCAGCAGCTTCAGCGGGAGGGCCATTGGCGAGCAGTTCTTC	CASSFSGRAIGEQFF
NA	TRBV29-1	NA	TRBJ2-7	TGCAGCGCACGGACCGGTAGGGAGCAGTACTTC	CSARTGREQYF
NA	TRBV5-1	NA	TRBJ2-1	TGCGCCAGCAGCTTGGATCAAACCGTCTACAATGAGCAGTTCTTC	CASSLDQTVYNEQFF